The present T cell receptor (beta chain) was sequenced within a study of T cells in Graves' hyperthyroidism and ophthalmopathy. At least ten counts were recorded for this clonotype. Authors of the study amplified TCR beta CDR3 regions from RNA transcripts. Using the HTBI primer set, a first-round RT-PCR was run on the TCR CDR3. TCRdb independently ran MiXCR on the multiplex PCR reads; one entry per CDR3 protein. The sample lists 300,000 to 450,000 distinct CDR3 sequences; less than 15% were seen once. Stable Graves' hyperthyroidism denoted no ophthalmopathy progression over 18 months. Germline V lookup: CDR1 KGHSH, CDR2 LQKENI. The CDR3 length is 15 residues. V lost 1 base, J lost 1 base, and 10 bases lay in between.

V usage is TRBV18 and J usage is TRBJ1-1; weak D call: TRBD1 (5 bases). Sequencing was performed on blood. This sequence originates from a woman between 18 and 30 years old with Graves' hyperthyroidism. The CDR3 loop reads CASSPRGGENTEAFF. DNA of the CDR3: TGTGCCAGCTCACCACGGGGGGGGGAGAACACTGAAGCTTTCTTT.